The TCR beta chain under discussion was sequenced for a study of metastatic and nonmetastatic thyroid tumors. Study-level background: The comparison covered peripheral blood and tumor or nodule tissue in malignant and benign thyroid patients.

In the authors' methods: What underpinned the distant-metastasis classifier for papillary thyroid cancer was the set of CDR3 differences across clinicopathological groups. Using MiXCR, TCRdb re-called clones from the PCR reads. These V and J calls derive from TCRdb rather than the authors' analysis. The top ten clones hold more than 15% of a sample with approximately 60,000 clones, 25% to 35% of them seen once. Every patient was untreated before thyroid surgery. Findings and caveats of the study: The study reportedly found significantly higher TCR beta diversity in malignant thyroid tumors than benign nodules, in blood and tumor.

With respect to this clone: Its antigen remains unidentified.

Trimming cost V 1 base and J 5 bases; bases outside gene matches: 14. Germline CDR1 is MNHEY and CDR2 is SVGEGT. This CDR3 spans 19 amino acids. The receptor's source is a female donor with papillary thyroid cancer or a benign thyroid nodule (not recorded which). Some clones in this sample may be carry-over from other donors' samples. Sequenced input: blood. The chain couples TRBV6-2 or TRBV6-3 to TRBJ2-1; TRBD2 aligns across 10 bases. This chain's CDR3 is CASSYYPGSSGSSHNEQFF. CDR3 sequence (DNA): TGTGCCAGCAGTTACTATCCTGGTTCTAGCGGGAGTTCCCACAATGAGCAGTTCTTC.